The following is a T cell receptor (beta chain) sequence with its context. Its antigen is not known. The sample comes from a study of cytomegalovirus exposure and HLA in healthy donors. Points from the study as a whole: Data from an earlier analysis indicated that most TCR beta V segments were productive either about 87% or about 30% of the time. In vitro assays verified that three CMV-associated chains recognized CMV antigens specifically. TCR beta V- and J-gene trimming was later associated with a missense DCLRE1C variant.

The PCR had 60 Vbeta and 13 Jbeta primers. Libraries were prepared by immunoSEQ multiplex PCR; TCRdb keeps only in-frame clonotypes and omits some of them. The sample holds tens of thousands of clones, 53% seen once. V dropped 8 bases and J dropped 3; count of bases not matched to a gene: 5. The V gene's germline CDR1 is GTSNPN and CDR2 SVGIG (reference sequence). The CDR3 is made up of 15 amino acids. This clonotype was obtained from a woman between 35 and 50 years old in good health and CMV-seropositive. Sequenced input: PBMCs. This sequence joins TRBV30 and TRBJ2-3; 16 bases match TRBD2. This chain's CDR3 is CAGGLAGGRTDTQYF. The DNA for the CDR3 is TGTGCCGGGGGACTAGCGGGGGGGCGGACAGATACGCAGTATTTT.